This T cell receptor beta chain stems from a study of T cells in Graves' hyperthyroidism and ophthalmopathy. Study conclusions and caveats: Among clonotypes expanded in thyroid above 0.001, most were also found in blood.

RNA transcripts were the template for amplifying TCR beta CDR3 regions. A set of HTBI primers served as the primers for a first-round RT-PCR of the TCR CDR3. MiXCR, applied by TCRdb to the multiplex PCR reads, yields one record per CDR3 protein. The sample has a few hundred thousand distinct CDR3 sequences; around 45% are singletons. Together with thyroid ultrasound, orbital computed tomography, serum thyroxine and TRAb, clinical symptoms were used for diagnoses. The CDR3 loop spans 12 amino acids. Losses at the gene ends were 8 bases for V and 4 bases for J; bases not matched to a gene: 5. Germline values: CDR1 SQVTM, CDR2 ANQGSEA. Regarding this clonotype: What it recognizes is unknown.

Sequenced material: peripheral blood or thyroid tissue (not recorded which). This chain connects TRBV29-1 to TRBJ2-5, with 9 bases that match TRBD2. This TCR was sampled from a woman under 30 with Graves' hyperthyroidism. CDR3 in amino acids: CSRGREGETQYF. CDR3 DNA sequence: TGCAGCCGTGGGCGGGAGGGAGAGACCCAGTACTTC.